These 18 T cell receptor beta chains originate from one sample sequenced in a study of blood T cell repertoires in COVID-19. Profiled with immunoSEQ multiplex PCR; TCRdb holds only in-frame clones, not every one. In the table there are just under 150,000 clones, approximately 81% of which are singletons. The source material was peripheral blood. The source of these receptors is a human donor with acute or convalescent COVID-19. The donor label of this sample is uncertain.

Here the CDR3 reads CASRDRGPYGYTF. The DNA of the CDR3 is TGTGCCAGCAGGGACAGGGGGCCCTATGGCTACACCTTC. The J gene is TRBJ1-2, the V gene TRBV2; 11 bases align to TRBD1. The length of the CDR3 is 13 residues. Germline CDR1 reads SNHLY; CDR2 reads FYNNEI. With 6 bases clipped from V and 4 bases from J, the junction kept 1 base outside the gene matches.

The chain is built from TRBV13 and TRBJ2-7; a weak D match, TRBD1 (5 bases). The CDR3 covers 13 residues. Trimming stripped 0 bases from V and 6 bases from J, with 9 bases between. Germline lookup yields CDR1 PRHDT and CDR2 FYEKMQ (reference sequence). CDR3 in DNA: TGTGCCAGCAGCTTAGGAAGGGGTGTCGAGCAGTACGTC. Translated, it gives CASSLGRGVEQYV.

The chain uses TRBV7-3 and TRBJ1-2, with D unresolved. The CDR3 is 12 amino acids. Germline V CDR1 and CDR2: SGHTA, FQGTGA. Deletions cut 6 bases from V and 2 bases from J, with 7 bases between. The CDR3 DNA sequence: TGTGCCAGCAGTAACGGGAACTATGGCTACACCTTC. It yields the protein CASSNGNYGYTF.

The gene calls are TRBV7-8 and TRBJ2-3; TRBD1 matches 9 bases. This CDR3 comprises 15 residues. Trimming removed 3 bases from V and 0 bases from J; junction bases left unmatched: 1. Germline CDR1 SGHVS, CDR2 FQNEAQ. CDR3 protein: CASSFGQGSTDTQYF. The CDR3 nucleotides read TGTGCCAGCAGCTTTGGACAGGGGAGCACAGATACGCAGTATTTT. Using reference TRBV7-8 and TRBJ2-3 for the parts outside the CDR3, the full variable domain is GAGVSQSPRYKVAKRGQDVALRCDPISGHVSLFWYQQALGQGPEFLTYFQNEAQLDKSGLPSDRFFAERPEGSVSTLKIQRTQQEDSAVYLCASSFGQGSTDTQYFGPGTRLTVL.

This clone was detected only a few times. The chain links TRBV29-1 to TRBJ2-4; 12 bases match TRBD2. Per the germline V gene, CDR1 is SQVTM and CDR2 is ANQGSEA. With V trimmed by 8 bases and J by 3 bases, 11 bases remained unmatched. This CDR3 is built from 16 residues. CDR3: CSTARTSGNGKNIQYF. The CDR3 region has the DNA TGCAGCACCGCAAGGACTAGCGGGAATGGCAAAAACATTCAGTACTTC.

The CDR3 DNA reads TGTGCCATCAGTGATCCGGGTCTCTTGAGCTCTGGAAACACCATATATTTT. This codes for CAISDPGLLSSGNTIYF. V gene TRBV10-3 combines with J gene TRBJ1-3; D is unclear. The CDR3 has 17 residues. CDR1 and CDR2 (germline): ENHRY, SYGVKD. Trimming stripped 3 bases from V and 0 bases from J, with 15 bases between.

The chain links TRBV15 to TRBJ1-2; TRBD1 matches 11 bases. Per germline, CDR1 LNHNV and CDR2 YYDKDF (reference sequence). This CDR3 has 14 amino acids. Unmatched junction bases numbered 6, after V lost 4 bases and J lost 8 bases. In DNA form, the CDR3 reads TGTGCCACCAGCATAGTAAGGACAGGGGGCGGCTACACCTTC. Translated: CATSIVRTGGGYTF.

The chain carries TRBV12-3 or TRBV12-4 and TRBJ2-2; D is uncertain. CDR3 length: 13 amino acids. Trimming pared 3 bases from V and 1 base from J, leaving 3 bases between. The CDR3 spells CASSFRNTGELFF. The CDR3 DNA reads TGTGCCAGCAGTTTCCGGAACACCGGGGAGCTGTTTTTT.

The chain has TRBV10-1 and TRBJ1-2, with a possible D match to TRBD1 (6 bases). This CDR3 region has 15 residues. Germline V lookup: CDR1 WNHNN, CDR2 SYGVQD (reference sequence). Trimming cost V 1 base and J 0 bases, with 9 bases left between them. DNA of the CDR3: TGCGCCAGCAGTGAGTACAGGGTTTCTAACTATGGCTACACCTTC. Protein: CASSEYRVSNYGYTF.

The V gene is TRBV13, the J gene TRBJ2-2, with 15 positions matching TRBD2. The CDR3 runs 19 residues. From germline, CDR1 is PRHDT and CDR2 FYEKMQ (reference sequence). With 5 bases clipped from V and 4 bases from J, the junction kept 11 bases outside the gene matches. The CDR3 DNA follows: TGTGCCAGCAGCCTGGCGGGACTAGCGGGGGGACCGAGCACCGGGGAGCTGTTTTTT. Residues: CASSLAGLAGGPSTGELFF.

The J gene is TRBJ1-1, the V gene TRBV28, with D hard to call. The V end was cut by 4 bases, the J end by 3 bases, with 3 bases between. Germline CDR1 and CDR2: MDHEN and SYDVKM. This CDR3 has 11 amino acids. The CDR3 nucleotides read TGTGCCAGCAGTTCTTACACTGAAGCTTTCTTT. Protein product: CASSSYTEAFF. Complete variable domain (other parts from reference TRBV28 and TRBJ1-1): DVKVTQSSRYLVKRTGEKVFLECVQDMDHENMFWYRQDPGLGLRLIYFSYDVKMKEKGDIPEGYSVSREKKERFSLILESASTNQTSMYLCASSSYTEAFFGQGTRLTVV.

This chain joins TRBV28 and TRBJ1-5; 7 bases align to TRBD1. This CDR3 spans 15 amino acids. Germline-derived CDR1 and CDR2 are MDHEN and SYDVKM. The V gene end was trimmed by 6 bases and the J gene end by 3 bases; junction bases not matched to a gene: 8. For the CDR3, the DNA is TGTGCCAGCAGGGCAAACAGGGGTCCCAATCAGCCCCAGCATTTT. Translation gives CASRANRGPNQPQHF. Full variable domain (missing parts from reference TRBV28 and TRBJ1-5): DVKVTQSSRYLVKRTGEKVFLECVQDMDHENMFWYRQDPGLGLRLIYFSYDVKMKEKGDIPEGYSVSREKKERFSLILESASTNQTSMYLCASRANRGPNQPQHFGDGTRLSIL.

The genes are TRBV11-1 and TRBJ2-5; 12 nucleotides agree with TRBD2. The junction had 5 bases not matched to a gene; V was cut back by 3 bases and J by 3 bases. The CDR3 length is 16 residues. Germline V gene lookup returns CDR1 SGHAT and CDR2 FQDESV (reference sequence). The CDR3 sequence: CASSFRTSGDKETQYF. Written as DNA, the CDR3 is TGTGCCAGCAGCTTTCGGACTAGCGGGGACAAAGAGACCCAGTACTTC.

This chain joins TRBV5-1 and TRBJ1-1, with D perhaps matching TRBD1 (5 bases). Germline CDR1 reads SGHRS; CDR2 reads YFSETQ. The CDR3 length is 15 residues. V shed 2 bases and J shed 8 bases, with 19 bases lying between them. CDR3 amino acids: CASSLEYGQGGEAFF. In DNA form, the CDR3 reads TGCGCCAGCAGCTTAGAGTACGGGCAGGGAGGGGAAGCTTTCTTT.

The count of this clone is one. The CDR3 region is CASSSYQGASNYGYTF. The CDR3 DNA is TGTGCCAGCAGTTCCTACCAGGGGGCGTCTAACTATGGCTACACCTTC. J is TRBJ1-2 and V is TRBV5-6; 8 bases are a match to TRBD1. Trimming at V came to 5 bases and at J to 0 bases, leaving 9 bases not matched to a gene. The CDR3 contains 16 residues. Germline assignment: CDR1 SGHDT and CDR2 YYEEEE. Filled out from reference TRBV5-6 and TRBJ1-2, the complete variable domain reads DAGVTQSPTHLIKTRGQQVTLRCSPKSGHDTVSWYQQALGQGPQFIFQYYEEEERQRGNFPDRFSGHQFPNYSSELNVNALLLGDSALYLCASSSYQGASNYGYTFGSGTRLTVV.

This chain connects TRBV25-1 to TRBJ2-7, with 7 nucleotides matching TRBD2. CDR3 length equals 17 residues. The V and J ends lost 5 bases and 4 bases, in that order; junction bases with no gene match: 17. The germline CDR1 and CDR2 sequences are MGHDK and SYGVNS. The CDR3 spells CASSTRTGTNPIYEQYF. The CDR3 DNA reads TGTGCCAGCAGTACGCGAACCGGGACTAACCCTATTTACGAGCAGTACTTC.

This clone has more than one count but fewer than ten. The rearrangement joins TRBV5-4 to TRBJ2-3, with 11 bases identical to TRBD2. The CDR3 length is 18 residues. Losses at the gene ends were 0 bases for V and 0 bases for J; bases not matched to a gene: 6. The germline CDR1 and CDR2 sequences are SGHNT and YYREEE (reference sequence). The CDR3 DNA follows: TGTGCCAGCAGCTTGGCCGGTAGCGGGGGGGATAGCACAGATACGCAGTATTTT. Protein product: CASSLAGSGGDSTDTQYF.

The V and J genes are TRBV15 and TRBJ1-6; a weak D match, TRBD1 (6 bases). CDR3 size: 14 residues. Germline-derived CDR1 and CDR2 are LNHNV and YYDKDF (reference sequence). The germline V and J ends were trimmed by 0 bases and 13 bases, with 13 bases remaining between them. This chain's CDR3 is CATSREKQGTPLHF. The CDR3 DNA reads as TGTGCCACCAGCAGAGAAAAACAGGGTACGCCCCTCCACTTT.